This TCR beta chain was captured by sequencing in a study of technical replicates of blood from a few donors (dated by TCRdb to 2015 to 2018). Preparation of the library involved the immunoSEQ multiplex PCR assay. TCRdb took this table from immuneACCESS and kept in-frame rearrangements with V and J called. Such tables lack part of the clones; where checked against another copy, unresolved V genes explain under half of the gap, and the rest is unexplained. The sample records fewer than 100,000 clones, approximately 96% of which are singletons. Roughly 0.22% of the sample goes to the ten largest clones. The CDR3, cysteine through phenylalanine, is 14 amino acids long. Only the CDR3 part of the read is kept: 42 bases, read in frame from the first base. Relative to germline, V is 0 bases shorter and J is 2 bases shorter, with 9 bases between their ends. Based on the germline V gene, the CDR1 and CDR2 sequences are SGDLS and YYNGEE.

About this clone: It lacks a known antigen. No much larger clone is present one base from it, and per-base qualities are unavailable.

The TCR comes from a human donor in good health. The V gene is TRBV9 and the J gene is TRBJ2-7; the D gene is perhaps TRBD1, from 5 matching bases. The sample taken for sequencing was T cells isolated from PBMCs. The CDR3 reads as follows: CASSVEGNAYEQYF. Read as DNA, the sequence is TGTGCCAGCAGCGTAGAGGGGAATGCCTACGAGCAGTACTTC. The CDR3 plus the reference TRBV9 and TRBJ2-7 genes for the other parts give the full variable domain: DSGVTQTPKHLITATGQRVTLRCSPRSGDLSVYWYQQSLDQGLQFLIQYYNGEERAKGNILERFSAQQFPDLHSELNLSSLELGDSALYFCASSVEGNAYEQYFGPGTRLTVT.